This is a list of T cell receptor beta chains from one sample in a study of Graves' ophthalmopathy and Graves' hyperthyroidism. TCRdb recomputed calls from the multiplex PCR reads with MiXCR, one row per CDR3 protein. Here the sample spans about 1.2 million distinct CDR3 sequences, roughly two fifths being singletons. The sequenced material came from peripheral blood or thyroid tissue (not recorded which). All receptors derive from an adult man with Graves' hyperthyroidism. CDR3s include the opening cysteine and the closing phenylalanine or tryptophan. The D gene is left open where the match is weak. Clone size is given for some rows only: seen once, a few or many times, or a class if the clone is expanded.

d_call,v_call,clone_size,j_call,cdr3_nt,cdr3_aa
NA,TRBV7-9,few,TRBJ2-5,TGTGCCAGCAGCACCAGCGGGTTTAAAAAAGAGACCCAGTACTTC,CASSTSGFKKETQYF
NA,TRBV2,few,TRBJ1-5,TGTGCCAGCAGTGAAAATGGGGGTAGATATAGCAATCAGCCCCAGCATTTT,CASSENGGRYSNQPQHF
NA,TRBV6-5,NA,TRBJ1-4,TGTGCCAGCAGCCGAACCAGGGGAAAACTGTTTTTT,CASSRTRGKLFF
NA,TRBV13,NA,TRBJ1-4,TGTGCCAGCAGCCAAGAGGGAAGGGTGGCTAATGAAAAACTGTTTTTT,CASSQEGRVANEKLFF
NA,TRBV20-1,NA,TRBJ1-5,TGCAGTGCTAGTGACGCGGGGTTAAGCAATCAGCCCCAGCATTTT,CSASDAGLSNQPQHF
NA,TRBV7-8,NA,TRBJ2-5,TGTGCCAGCACCCCTGTGACCCAGTACTTC,CASTPVTQYF
TRBD1,TRBV6-6,NA,TRBJ2-2,TGTGCCAGCCTTAGGGGGCATCCGAACACCGGGGAGCTGTTTTTT,CASLRGHPNTGELFF
NA,TRBV2,few,TRBJ2-5,TGTGCCAGCCTGAGGGTGGGGAGCCAAGAGACCCAGTACTTC,CASLRVGSQETQYF
NA,TRBV4-3,NA,TRBJ1-1,TGCGCCAGCAGCCCTCCTGGGTTTACTGAAGCTTTCTTT,CASSPPGFTEAFF
TRBD1,TRBV5-1,many,TRBJ1-1,TGCGCCAGCAGCTTGGATGGACAGGGCTGGACTGAAGCTTTCTTT,CASSLDGQGWTEAFF
TRBD1,TRBV7-8,few,TRBJ1-1,TGTGCCAGCAGCTTATTCTACCGGGACAGTGAAGCTTCCTTT,CASSLFYRDSEASF
TRBD1,TRBV2,NA,TRBJ2-5,TGTGCCAGCAAACCGGGACAGGAAGAGACCCAGTACTTC,CASKPGQEETQYF
NA,TRBV7-9,NA,TRBJ2-5,TGTGCCAGCAGCCGATTGGGCATCCAGACCCAGTACTTC,CASSRLGIQTQYF
NA,TRBV10-3,few,TRBJ2-3,TGTGCCATCAGTGAGTTACTGGAGGCTGATACGCAGTATTTT,CAISELLEADTQYF
TRBD2,TRBV20-1,many,TRBJ2-7,TGCAGTGCTAGAGGGCTAGCGGTGAGCTCCTACGAGCAGTACTTC,CSARGLAVSSYEQYF
TRBD2,TRBV29-1,many,TRBJ2-5,TGCAGCGTGAGCGGGAGTCAAGAGACCCAGTACTTC,CSVSGSQETQYF
TRBD1,TRBV7-2,NA,TRBJ1-2,TGTGCCAGCAGCTTAGCGGACAGGAGGAGAGGTGGCTACACCTTC,CASSLADRRRGGYTF
TRBD2,TRBV19,NA,TRBJ2-7,TGCGACAGTAGTTTTAGCGGGAGAGCCAAGGCCGAGCAGTACTTC,CDSSFSGRAKAEQYF
NA,TRBV7-2,NA,TRBJ2-5,TGTGCCAGCAGCCAGGGGACTATGGGAGAGACCCAGTACTTC,CASSQGTMGETQYF
NA,TRBV10-3,NA,TRBJ2-7,TGTGCCACCCGAAATAGGGGGGTCTACGAGCAGTACTTC,CATRNRGVYEQYF
TRBD2,TRBV6-2/TRBV6-3,NA,TRBJ2-1,TGTGCCAGCAGTTGGCGGGAGAACTACAATGAGCAGTTCTTC,CASSWRENYNEQFF
NA,TRBV2,NA,TRBJ1-2,TGTGCCAGCGGAGTTTACTATGGCTACACCTTC,CASGVYYGYTF
TRBD2,TRBV12-3/TRBV12-4,many,TRBJ2-5,TGTGCCAGCAGAACAGCGGGACCCCGGGAGACCCAGTACTTC,CASRTAGPRETQYF
TRBD1,TRBV10-3,once,TRBJ1-2,TGTGCCAGCATATGGGACAGAGACACTTATGGCTACACCTTC,CASIWDRDTYGYTF
NA,TRBV20-1,many,TRBJ1-2,TGCAGTGCCCTTAGTACTAAAGGGGGCTACACCTTC,CSALSTKGGYTF